The entry that follows covers one T cell receptor beta chain sequence. Its antigen is not identified. This sample stems from a study of shared clonotypes between healthy human individuals. This CDR3 is 15 amino acids long. Germline trimming cut 4 bases from V and 2 bases from J; bases unmatched to any gene: 4. CDR1 SGDLS and CDR2 YYNGEE come from the germline V gene. Study observations and caveats: Clonotype sharing among the donors was expected to vary with sequencing depth.

Sequencing of unsorted PBMC DNA was carried out using ten immunoSEQ deep assay plates. The table came from immunoSEQ multiplex PCR; TCRdb's copy has only in-frame clones and leaves some out. The sample has over 400,000 clones, 70% to 85% seen once. The sequenced material came from PBMCs. The genes are TRBV9 and TRBJ2-1, with 9 bases lining up with TRBD1. The receptor was isolated from a woman aged 40 to 50 in good health. Some clones in this sample may be carry-over from other donors' samples. The CDR3 sequence: CASSSDRGTYNEQFF. CDR3 nucleotides: TGTGCCAGCAGCTCAGACAGGGGGACCTACAATGAGCAGTTCTTC.